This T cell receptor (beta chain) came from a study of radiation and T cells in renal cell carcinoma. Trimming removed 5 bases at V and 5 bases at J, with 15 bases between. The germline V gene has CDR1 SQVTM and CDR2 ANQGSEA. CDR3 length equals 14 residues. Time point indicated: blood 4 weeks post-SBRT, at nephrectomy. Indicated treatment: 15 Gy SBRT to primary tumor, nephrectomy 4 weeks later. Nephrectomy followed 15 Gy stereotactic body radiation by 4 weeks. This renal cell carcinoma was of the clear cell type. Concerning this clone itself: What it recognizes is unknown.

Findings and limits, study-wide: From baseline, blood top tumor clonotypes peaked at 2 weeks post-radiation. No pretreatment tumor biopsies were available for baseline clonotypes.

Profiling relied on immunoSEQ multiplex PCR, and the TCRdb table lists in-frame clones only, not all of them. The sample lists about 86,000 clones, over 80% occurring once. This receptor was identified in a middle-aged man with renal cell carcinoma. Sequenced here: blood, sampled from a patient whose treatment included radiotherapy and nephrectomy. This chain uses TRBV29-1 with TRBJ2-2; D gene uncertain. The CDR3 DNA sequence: TGCAGCGTTAGAGACGGGTCTAGAACCGGGGAGCTGTTTTTT. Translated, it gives CSVRDGSRTGELFF.